The clone carrying this TCR beta chain was found once. Sequencing used immunoSEQ multiplex PCR; TCRdb keeps in-frame clones, though not all of them. The sample has nearly 300,000 clones, 89% seen once. The sample belongs to a study of blood T cell repertoires in COVID-19. The study recruited people aged about 18 to 90 years across approximately 24 US areas. Cohort assignment relied on participant-reported clinical history. The CDR3 sequence is 15 residues long. The receptor comes from a woman between 45 and 60 years old who had been exposed to COVID-19. The chain combines TRBV21-1 with TRBJ2-5; the table gives TRBD1 as D, unverified against the DNA. TRBV21-1 counts as a pseudogene. Specimen: PBMCs or T cells enriched from blood (not recorded which). CDR3 region: CASSKLDRGHETQYF. As DNA, the CDR3 is TGTGCCAGCAGCAAATTGGACAGGGGGCATGAGACCCAGTACTTC.